This T cell receptor (beta chain) was captured by sequencing in a study of CD4+ T cells in melanoma. Regarding the study as a whole: CD8+ T cell, macrophage and B cell function reportedly correlated with neoantigen-specific CD4+ T cells. In melanoma, neoantigen-specific CD4+ T cells reportedly differed in differentiation state.

Profiled with immunoSEQ multiplex PCR; TCRdb holds only in-frame clones, not every one. The data contain about 55,000 clones, more than 60% of them singletons. Germline lookup yields CDR1 SEHNR and CDR2 FQNEAQ (reference sequence). The CDR3 has 14 residues. With V trimmed by 3 bases and J by 3 bases, 4 bases remained unmatched. Note on this clone: Its target is unknown.

Source material: tumor tissue. This chain uses TRBV7-9 with TRBJ2-7, with 8 bases fitting TRBD1. The receptor was isolated from a human donor with melanoma. The CDR3 region is CASSFLGQGYEQYF. The CDR3 DNA reads as TGTGCCAGCAGCTTTCTAGGACAGGGCTACGAGCAGTACTTC. Together with reference TRBV7-9 and TRBJ2-7, the CDR3 gives the full variable domain: DTGVSQNPRHKITKRGQNVTFRCDPISEHNRLYWYRQTLGQGPEFLTYFQNEAQLEKSRLLSDRFSAERPKGSFSTLEIQRTEQGDSAMYLCASSFLGQGYEQYFGPGTRLTVT.